The clone carrying this TCR beta chain has only a few counts. The donor group consisted of healthy Finnish infants who were having corrective surgery for congenital heart defects. The repertoire was sequenced with immunoSEQ multiplex PCR; TCRdb's copy has only in-frame clones and lacks some. The repertoire holds some 46,000 clones, with roughly 94% as singletons. Germline V gene data show CDR1 as SGHTA and CDR2 as FQGNSA. This CDR3 is built from 16 residues. V lost 5 bases, J lost 5 bases, and 8 bases stayed unmatched. The data belong to a study of human thymus T cells. The receptor's source is a girl less than two years old with a congenital heart defect but otherwise immunologically healthy. The chain employs TRBV7-2 and TRBJ2-5; 13 bases map to TRBD2. Sequencing was done on a sample of blood. For the CDR3, the DNA is TGTGCCAGCAGCGGACGACTAGCGGGAGGCGGGGAGACCCAGTACTTC. Its translation is CASSGRLAGGGETQYF.